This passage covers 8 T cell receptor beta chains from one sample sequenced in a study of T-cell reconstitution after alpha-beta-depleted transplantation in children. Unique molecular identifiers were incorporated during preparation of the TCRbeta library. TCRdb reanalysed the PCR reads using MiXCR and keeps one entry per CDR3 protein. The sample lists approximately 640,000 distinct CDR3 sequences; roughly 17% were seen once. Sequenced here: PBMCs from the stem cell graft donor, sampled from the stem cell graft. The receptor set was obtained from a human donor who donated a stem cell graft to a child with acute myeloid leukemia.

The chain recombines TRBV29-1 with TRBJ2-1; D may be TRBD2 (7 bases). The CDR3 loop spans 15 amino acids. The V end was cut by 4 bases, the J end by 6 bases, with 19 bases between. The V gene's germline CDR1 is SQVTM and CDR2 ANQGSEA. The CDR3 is CSVVKFRGASNEQFF. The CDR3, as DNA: TGCAGCGTTGTGAAATTCCGGGGGGCCTCCAATGAGCAGTTCTTC.

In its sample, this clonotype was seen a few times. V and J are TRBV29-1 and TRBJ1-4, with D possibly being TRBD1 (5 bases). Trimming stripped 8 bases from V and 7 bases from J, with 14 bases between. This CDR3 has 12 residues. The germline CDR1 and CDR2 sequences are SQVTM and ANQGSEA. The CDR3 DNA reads TGCAGCATCAGGGCCGGTAGTGAAAAACTGTTTTTT. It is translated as CSIRAGSEKLFF.

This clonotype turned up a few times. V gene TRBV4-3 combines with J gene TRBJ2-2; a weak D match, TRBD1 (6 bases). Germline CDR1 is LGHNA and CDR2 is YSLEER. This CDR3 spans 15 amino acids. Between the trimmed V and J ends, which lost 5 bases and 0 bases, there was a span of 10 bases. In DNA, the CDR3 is TGCGCCAGCAGCTGGGACATCGCGAACACCGGGGAGCTGTTTTTT. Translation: CASSWDIANTGELFF.

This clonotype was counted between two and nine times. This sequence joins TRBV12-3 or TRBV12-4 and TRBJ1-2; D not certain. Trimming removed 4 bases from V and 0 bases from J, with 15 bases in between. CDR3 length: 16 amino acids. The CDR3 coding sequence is TGTGCCAGCAGTTCCCTTGCGGGGAAAGCTAACTATGGCTACACCTTC. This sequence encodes CASSSLAGKANYGYTF.

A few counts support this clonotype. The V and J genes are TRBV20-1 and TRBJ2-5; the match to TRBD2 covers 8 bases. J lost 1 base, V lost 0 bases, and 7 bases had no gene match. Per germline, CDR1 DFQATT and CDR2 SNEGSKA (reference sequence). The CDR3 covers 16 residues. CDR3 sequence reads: CSARDPWRGAQETQYF. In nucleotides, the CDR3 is TGCAGTGCTAGAGACCCCTGGCGGGGGGCCCAAGAGACCCAGTACTTC.

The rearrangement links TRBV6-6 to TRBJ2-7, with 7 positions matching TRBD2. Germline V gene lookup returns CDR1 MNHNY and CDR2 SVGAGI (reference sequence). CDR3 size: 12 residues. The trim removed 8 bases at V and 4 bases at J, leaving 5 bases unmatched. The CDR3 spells CASLGGEYEQYF. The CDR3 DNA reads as TGTGCCAGCTTGGGGGGGGAATACGAGCAGTACTTC.

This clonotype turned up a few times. CDR3 residues: CASKDLGADIQYF. In DNA form, the CDR3 reads TGTGCCAGCAAGGACCTAGGAGCGGACATTCAGTACTTC. J is TRBJ2-4 and V is TRBV6-1, with D possibly being TRBD2 (5 bases). This CDR3 has 13 residues. The germline gives CDR1 MNHNS, CDR2 SASEGT. Deletions cut 7 bases from V and 8 bases from J, with 15 bases between.

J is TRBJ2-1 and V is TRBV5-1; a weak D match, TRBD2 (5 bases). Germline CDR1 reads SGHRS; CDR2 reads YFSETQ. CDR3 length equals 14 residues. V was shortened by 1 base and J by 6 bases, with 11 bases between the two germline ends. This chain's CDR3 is CASSLNTAGNEQFF. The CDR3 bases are TGCGCCAGCAGCTTGAATACGGCGGGCAATGAGCAGTTCTTC.